This TCR beta chain was profiled in a study of Graves' ophthalmopathy and Graves' hyperthyroidism. Across the whole study: Peripheral blood was gathered at first diagnosis, ahead of any treatment whatsoever.

The study, taken as a whole, reports: Most thyroid clonotypes expanded beyond 0.001 frequency were also found in blood.

The CDR3 contains 15 residues. Germline lookup yields CDR1 SGHRS and CDR2 YFSETQ. Trimming cost V 0 bases and J 3 bases, with 10 bases left between them. For this clonotype: The antigen remains undetermined.

Uncontrolled infections, other autoimmune diseases, pregnancy or lactation barred patients from enrollment. The diagnosis was founded upon clinical symptoms, serum thyroxine, TRAb, thyroid ultrasound and orbital computed tomography. Investigators amplified TCR beta CDR3 regions from RNA transcripts. First-round RT-PCR with HTBI primers preceded a second-round multiplex PCR. TCRdb re-derived calls from the multiplex PCR reads in MiXCR, one entry per CDR3 protein. The data show tens of thousands of distinct CDR3 sequences, with roughly 50% seen just once and roughly 24% held by the top ten. The receptor's source is an adult woman with stable Graves' hyperthyroidism. The rearrangement uses TRBV5-1 and TRBJ1-5, with D maybe TRBD1 (6 bases). The sample comprised peripheral blood. This CDR3 is CASSLGGQDNQPQHF. The CDR3 coding sequence is TGCGCCAGCAGCTTGGGGGGGCAGGACAATCAGCCCCAGCATTTT.